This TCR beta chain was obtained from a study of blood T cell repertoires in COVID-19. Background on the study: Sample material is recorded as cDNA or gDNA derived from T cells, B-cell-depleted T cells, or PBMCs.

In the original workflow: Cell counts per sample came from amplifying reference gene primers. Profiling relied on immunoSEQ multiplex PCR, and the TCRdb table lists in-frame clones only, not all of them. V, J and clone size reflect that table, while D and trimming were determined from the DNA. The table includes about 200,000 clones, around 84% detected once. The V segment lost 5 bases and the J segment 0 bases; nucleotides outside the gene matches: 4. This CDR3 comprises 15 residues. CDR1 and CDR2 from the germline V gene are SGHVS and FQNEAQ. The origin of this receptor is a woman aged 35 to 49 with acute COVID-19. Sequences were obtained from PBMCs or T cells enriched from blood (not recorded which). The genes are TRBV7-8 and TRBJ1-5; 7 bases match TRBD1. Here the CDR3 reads CASSRGTASNQPQHF. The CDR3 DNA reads TGTGCCAGCAGCAGGGGGACAGCTAGCAATCAGCCCCAGCATTTT.